The rows below give T cell receptor beta chains drawn from one sample of a study of siplizumab effects on memory and regulatory T cells. Only in-frame clones appear in the TCRdb table, and some are missing; sequencing was by immunoSEQ multiplex PCR. The sample has about 69,000 clones, over 80% seen once. Material for sequencing was Tregs sorted from blood. These receptors were taken from a human donor in good health. Each CDR3 is given with its conserved first and last residue. A D gene is named only where the DNA matches it firmly. Expanded clones are given a class, and other clones once, few, many or no size at all.

j_call d_call clone_size v_call cdr3_nt cdr3_aa
TRBJ1-1 . medium-sized TRBV5-4 TGTGCCAGCAGCTTGGTACGGGAGGCGGAAGCTTTCTTT CASSLVREAEAFF
TRBJ2-7 . . TRBV6-1 TGTGCCAGCAACCACCAGGGGGGGGCCCTTTCCGAGCAGTACTTC CASNHQGGALSEQYF
TRBJ1-2 TRBD1 . TRBV15 TGTGCCACCAGCAGACCCGGGACAGCGTATGGCTACACCTTC CATSRPGTAYGYTF
TRBJ1-5 . few TRBV7-8 TGTGCCAGCAGCTTAACTCTGGATCAGCCCCAGCATTTT CASSLTLDQPQHF
TRBJ2-2 . . TRBV7-9 TGTGCCAGCAGCTTAGGTCAGAACACCGGGGAGCTGTTTTTT CASSLGQNTGELFF
TRBJ1-5 . . TRBV28 TGTGCCAGCAGTATAAGGGGTTTACAGCCCCAGCATTTT CASSIRGLQPQHF
TRBJ2-3 TRBD2 . TRBV6-6 TGTGCCAGCAGTTACGGGCGGGAGACCCAAGGGTATTTT CASSYGRETQGYF
TRBJ1-2 . . TRBV4-3 TGCGCCAGCAGCCCGCCCGGAGCCAGGGTGGGTGGCTACACCTTC CASSPPGARVGGYTF
TRBJ2-7 TRBD2 . TRBV6-5 TGTGCCAGCAGACGCAAACTAGCGGGAGGGGAAGAGCAGTACTTC CASRRKLAGGEEQYF
TRBJ2-7 TRBD2 . TRBV29-1 TGCAGCGTAGGGGGACTAGCGGGGATCTACGAGCAGTACTTC CSVGGLAGIYEQYF
TRBJ1-5 . . TRBV30 TGTGCCTGGAGTGCCTCGGGGGATCAGCCCCAGCATTTT CAWSASGDQPQHF
TRBJ1-1 . few TRBV7-3 TGTGCCAGCAGCTTACAGGGAGACACTGAAGCTTTCTTT CASSLQGDTEAFF
TRBJ2-5 . . TRBV7-9 TGTGCCAGCAGCTTAGCAACAGCGGGTCAAGAGACCCAGTACTTC CASSLATAGQETQYF
TRBJ2-7 . once TRBV2 TGTGCCAGCAGTGAACATACCGAGCAGTACTTC CASSEHTEQYF
TRBJ1-2 . many TRBV29-1 TGCAGCGTTGAATCCGGGGGAGACTATGGCTACACCTTC CSVESGGDYGYTF
TRBJ1-6 . . TRBV6-1 TGTGCCAGCAGTGAAGGGACACCCCTCCACTTT CASSEGTPLHF
TRBJ2-5 . . TRBV7-2 TGTGCCAGCAGCATTAGCCCGGGGCAGACCCAGTACTTC CASSISPGQTQYF
TRBJ2-7 . . TRBV7-9 TGTGCCAGCAGTCCGGACGGGCACCGATCCTACGAGCAGTACTTC CASSPDGHRSYEQYF
TRBJ2-7 . . TRBV4-2 TGTGCCAGCAGCCAAGAAAGTACAACCTACGAGCAGTACTTC CASSQESTTYEQYF
TRBJ1-6 . few TRBV6-5 TGTGCCAGCAGTACGGGGGTCTCCTATAATTCACCCCTCCACTTT CASSTGVSYNSPLHF
TRBJ2-7 . . TRBV21-1 TGTGCCAGCAGCAAAGGCCAGGGGGCGCCCGAGCAGTACTTC CASSKGQGAPEQYF
TRBJ1-1 TRBD1 few TRBV2 TGTGCCAGCAGTGAAGCGGGGGGACAGGGGAACACTGAAGCTTTCTTT CASSEAGGQGNTEAFF
TRBJ2-4 TRBD2 . TRBV7-2 TGTGCCAGCAGCTTAGCGTCCGGTCTAGCGGGAGTTGGAAACATTCAGTACTTC CASSLASGLAGVGNIQYF
TRBJ2-7 . . TRBV29-1 TGCAGCGCCGGGGCCTCCTACGAGCAGTACTTC CSAGASYEQYF
TRBJ2-3 TRBD1 . TRBV19 TGTGCCAGTAGCCGGACAGGGAGCACAGATACGCAGTATTTT CASSRTGSTDTQYF
TRBJ2-1 TRBD2 . TRBV29-1 TGCAGCGTTTTCGCGGGAGCAAGTTCCTACAATGAGCAGTTCTTC CSVFAGASSYNEQFF
TRBJ2-1 . . TRBV4-1 TGCGCCAGCAGCCAACAACTAGGAAGGCAGTTCTTC CASSQQLGRQFF
TRBJ2-7 . once TRBV21-1 TGTGCCAGCAGATACCGACAGGGGCCCCCCGGCGAGCAGTACTTC CASRYRQGPPGEQYF
TRBJ2-2 . . TRBV11-1 TGTGCCAGCAGCAGGACACGATCGGGGGAGCTGTTTTTT CASSRTRSGELFF
TRBJ1-1 . . TRBV7-6 TGTGCCAGCAGCTTCGGGGTGGGGAACACTGAAGCTTTCTTT CASSFGVGNTEAFF
TRBJ2-1 . . TRBV28 TGTGCCAGCAGTTTGCACACGGGACTGCCCAATGAGCAGTTCTTC CASSLHTGLPNEQFF
TRBJ2-5 . . TRBV7-3 TGTGCCAGCAGCTTAGGGGTTGGCCAAGAGACCCAGTACTTC CASSLGVGQETQYF
TRBJ2-6 . few TRBV2 TGTGCCAGCACCCTCAATGCTGCTGGGGCCAACGTCCTGACTTTC CASTLNAAGANVLTF
TRBJ2-5 . . TRBV11-3 TGTGCCAGCAGCGCCGGAGGAAGGGCTGGAGAGACCCAGTACTTC CASSAGGRAGETQYF
TRBJ2-1 . . TRBV7-8 TGTGCCAGCAGCTTAGTAGGGTCATTTGGGCAGTTCTTC CASSLVGSFGQFF
TRBJ1-1 TRBD1 . TRBV29-1 TGCAGCGTTGAAGTCCAGGGGGGGACTGAAGCTTTCTTT CSVEVQGGTEAFF
TRBJ2-2 TRBD2 . TRBV5-4 TGTGCCAGCAGCTTGGCGGGACTAGGCCTAGGGGAGTTGTTTTTT CASSLAGLGLGELFF
TRBJ1-2 . . TRBV5-3 TGTGCCAGAAGCTTGTCGTGGGCGCGAGGCGGCTATGGCTACACCTTC CARSLSWARGGYGYTF
TRBJ2-7 TRBD2 . TRBV9 TGTGCCAGCAGCGTAGCTGAGGGACTAGCTTCTGGGGAGCAGTACTTC CASSVAEGLASGEQYF
TRBJ1-1 . once TRBV30 TGTGCCTGGAGTCCCCCCTGGGGGGGTTCGGGCACTGAAGCTTTCTTT CAWSPPWGGSGTEAFF
TRBJ2-1 . . TRBV21-1 TGTGCCAGCAGCCCTCCGAGGGGACTAGCGGGACTCTCCTACAATGAGCAGTTCTTC CASSPPRGLAGLSYNEQFF